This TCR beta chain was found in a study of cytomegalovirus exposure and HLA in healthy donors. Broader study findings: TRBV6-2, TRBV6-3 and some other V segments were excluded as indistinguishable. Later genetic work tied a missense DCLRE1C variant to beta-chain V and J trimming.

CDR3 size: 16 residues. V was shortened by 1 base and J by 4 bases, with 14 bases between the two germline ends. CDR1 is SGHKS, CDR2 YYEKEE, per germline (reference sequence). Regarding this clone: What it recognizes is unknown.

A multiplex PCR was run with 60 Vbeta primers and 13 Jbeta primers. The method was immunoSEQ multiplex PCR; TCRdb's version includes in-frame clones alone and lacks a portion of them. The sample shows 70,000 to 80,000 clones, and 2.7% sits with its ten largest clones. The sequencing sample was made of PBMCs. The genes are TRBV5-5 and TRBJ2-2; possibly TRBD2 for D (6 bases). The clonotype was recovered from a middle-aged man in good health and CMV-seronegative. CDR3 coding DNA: TGTGCCAGCAGCTTGTACGGGGGTCGCGGCACCGGGGAGCTGTTTTTT. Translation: CASSLYGGRGTGELFF.